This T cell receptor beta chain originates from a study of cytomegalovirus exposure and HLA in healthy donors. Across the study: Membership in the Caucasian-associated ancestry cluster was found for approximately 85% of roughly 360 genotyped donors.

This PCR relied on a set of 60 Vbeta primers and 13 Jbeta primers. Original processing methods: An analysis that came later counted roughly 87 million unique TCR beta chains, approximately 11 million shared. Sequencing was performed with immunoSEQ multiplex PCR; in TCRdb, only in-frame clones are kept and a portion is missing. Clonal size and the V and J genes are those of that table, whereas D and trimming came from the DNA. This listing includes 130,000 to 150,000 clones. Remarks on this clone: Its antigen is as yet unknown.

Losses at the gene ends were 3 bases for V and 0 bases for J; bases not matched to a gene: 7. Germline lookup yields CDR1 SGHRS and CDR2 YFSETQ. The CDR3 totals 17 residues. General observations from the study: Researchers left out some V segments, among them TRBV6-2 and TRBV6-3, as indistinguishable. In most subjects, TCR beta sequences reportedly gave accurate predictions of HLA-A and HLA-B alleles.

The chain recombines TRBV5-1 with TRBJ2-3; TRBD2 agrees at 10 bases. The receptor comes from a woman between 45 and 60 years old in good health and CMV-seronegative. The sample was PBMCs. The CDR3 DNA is TGCGCCAGCAGCTGGCCCGTAGCGGGAGGAAGCACAGATACGCAGTATTTT. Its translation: CASSWPVAGGSTDTQYF.